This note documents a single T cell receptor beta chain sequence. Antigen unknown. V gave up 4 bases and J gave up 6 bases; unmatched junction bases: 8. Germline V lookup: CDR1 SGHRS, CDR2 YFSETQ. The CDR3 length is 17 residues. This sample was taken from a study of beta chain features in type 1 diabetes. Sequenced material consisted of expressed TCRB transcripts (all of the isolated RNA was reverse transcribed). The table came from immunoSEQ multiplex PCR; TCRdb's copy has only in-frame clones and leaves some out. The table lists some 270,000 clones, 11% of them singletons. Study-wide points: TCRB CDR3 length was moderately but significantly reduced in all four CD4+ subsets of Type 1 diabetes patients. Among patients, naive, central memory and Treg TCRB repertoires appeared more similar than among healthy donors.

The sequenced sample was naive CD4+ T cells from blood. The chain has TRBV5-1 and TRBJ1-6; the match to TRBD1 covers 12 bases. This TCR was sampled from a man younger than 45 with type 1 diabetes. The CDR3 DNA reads TGCGCCAGCAGCGAGACGGGACAGGGGGCGAGTAATTCACCCCTCCACTTT. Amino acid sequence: CASSETGQGASNSPLHF.